This TCR beta chain was captured by sequencing in a study of CD8 T cells in ankylosing spondylitis. Findings and limits, study-wide: A TCR beta motif of fewer than ten highly homologous variants seemed to mark ankylosing spondylitis blood. Clones linked to the disease showed a CD8+ phenotype. They occurred at relatively low frequencies in peripheral blood.

V was pared by 3 bases and J by 2 bases, with 15 bases of the junction left unmatched. This CDR3 has 19 residues. CDR1 is SGDLS and CDR2 is YYNGEE in the germline V gene. Ten or more counts support this clonotype. The antigen is unknown. Library preparation for TCR beta used quantitative 5'-RACE with molecular barcodes. TCRdb redid the calling of the 5' RACE reads with MiXCR, one entry per CDR3 protein. The repertoire holds approximately 300,000 distinct CDR3 sequences, with 6.5% to 10% as singletons. Sequenced: blood, either unsorted or a sorted T cell fraction (not recorded which). This receptor was identified in a male donor with ankylosing spondylitis. This chain uses TRBV9 with TRBJ2-3, with 10 bases that match TRBD1. The CDR3 here is CASSEGTGERRSDTDTQYF. CDR3 in DNA: TGTGCCAGCAGCGAGGGGACAGGGGAGCGCCGGAGCGACACAGATACGCAGTATTTT.